This T cell receptor beta chain stems from a study of prognosis after radiotherapy for stage I lung cancer. The wider study: Radiotherapy preceded distant metastases in several patients (median roughly 7 months); approximately 16 showed no significant progression.

Broader study findings: Determination of whether the expanded TCR clones were tumor-specific was not performed. Once stereotactic body radiation therapy had been given, unique TCR clone counts fell, with a median of approximately 10,000 versus 7,000.

TCR beta CDR3 was amplified from genomic DNA by two-round multiplex PCR. Individual primers that were specific to each TRBV and TRBJ gene served in first-round PCR. Each CDR3 protein is one row after TCRdb ran MiXCR on the multiplex PCR reads. The sample carries 13,000 or so distinct CDR3 sequences, around 50% recorded once. This clonotype has at least ten counts. Its specificity is unknown. None of the patients had undergone chemotherapy or radiotherapy beforehand or had any other malignancy, and each showed node-negative status on CT and PET/CT. Germline CDR1 and CDR2: SNHLY and FYNNEI. J was trimmed by 5 bases and V by 5 bases; bases with no gene match: 10. The CDR3 sequence is 15 residues long.

The rearrangement links TRBV2 to TRBJ2-5; 8 bases match TRBD1. Here the sequenced sample was PBMCs, taken before or after stereotactic body radiation therapy (not recorded which). The receptor's source is a donor over 45 with non-small cell lung cancer. The CDR3 nucleotides are TGTGCCAGCAGTTCCGGACAGGGCCGGGGGGAGACCCAGTACTTC. Residues: CASSSGQGRGETQYF.